This is a list of T cell receptor beta chains from one sample in a study of blood T cell repertoires in COVID-19. The assay was immunoSEQ multiplex PCR, and TCRdb's table has in-frame clones only and misses some. The sample consists of 150,000 to 200,000 clones, about 86% of them appearing once. The sequenced sample was peripheral blood. All receptors come from a man between 45 and 60 years old with active or convalescent COVID-19. Each CDR3 is given with its conserved first and last residue. A D gene is named only where the DNA matches it firmly. A clone size is listed for some rows: how often the clone was seen (once, few, many), or a class if it is expanded.

j_gene: TRBJ2-7
abundance: -
d_gene: TRBD2
v_gene: TRBV24-1
CDR3nt: TGTGCCACCAGTGATACGACTAGCGGACTCTACGAGCAGTACTTC
CDR3aa: CATSDTTSGLYEQYF

j_gene: TRBJ1-6
abundance: -
d_gene: -
v_gene: TRBV28
CDR3nt: TGTGCCAGCCAGCTCCTGGACAGCTATAATTCACCCCTCCACTTT
CDR3aa: CASQLLDSYNSPLHF

j_gene: TRBJ2-5
abundance: -
d_gene: -
v_gene: TRBV7-6
CDR3nt: TGTGCCAGCAGCTTAGCCGGACGGGGATTAGGGACCCAGTACTTC
CDR3aa: CASSLAGRGLGTQYF

j_gene: TRBJ2-1
abundance: -
d_gene: -
v_gene: TRBV30
CDR3nt: TGTGCCTGGAATGCTTGGAGCTCCTACAATGAGCAGTTCTTC
CDR3aa: CAWNAWSSYNEQFF

j_gene: TRBJ2-5
abundance: -
d_gene: -
v_gene: TRBV19
CDR3nt: TGTGCCAGTAGAGGGACTTCCCAAGAGACCCAGTACTTC
CDR3aa: CASRGTSQETQYF

j_gene: TRBJ2-7
abundance: -
d_gene: TRBD1
v_gene: TRBV6-5
CDR3nt: TGTGCCAGCCAGGGACAGACCTACGAGCAGTACTTC
CDR3aa: CASQGQTYEQYF

j_gene: TRBJ1-2
abundance: -
d_gene: TRBD1
v_gene: TRBV7-6
CDR3nt: TGTGCCAGCAGCTTTACCCCCGGGACAGGGGATGGCTACACCTTC
CDR3aa: CASSFTPGTGDGYTF

j_gene: TRBJ2-5
abundance: -
d_gene: TRBD1
v_gene: TRBV9
CDR3nt: TGTGCCAGCAGCGGACAGGGGGCTTTAGAGACCCAGTACTTC
CDR3aa: CASSGQGALETQYF

j_gene: TRBJ1-4
abundance: -
d_gene: TRBD1
v_gene: TRBV6-2/TRBV6-3
CDR3nt: TGTGCCAGCAGTTACTCGCAGGGGGCGACTAATGAAAAACTGTTTTTT
CDR3aa: CASSYSQGATNEKLFF

j_gene: TRBJ1-6
abundance: -
d_gene: TRBD1
v_gene: TRBV10-3
CDR3nt: TGTGCCATCCGGGCGGGACAGCAAAATTCACCCCTCCACTTT
CDR3aa: CAIRAGQQNSPLHF

j_gene: TRBJ1-4
abundance: -
d_gene: TRBD1
v_gene: TRBV7-9
CDR3nt: TGTGCCAGCAGCTTAGTGGTGGGACAGGGTGAAAAACTGTTTTTT
CDR3aa: CASSLVVGQGEKLFF

j_gene: TRBJ1-1
abundance: once
d_gene: -
v_gene: TRBV5-1
CDR3nt: TGCGCCAGCAGCATAACGGACAGCCTGAACACTGAAGCTTTCTTT
CDR3aa: CASSITDSLNTEAFF

j_gene: TRBJ1-2
abundance: -
d_gene: -
v_gene: TRBV28
CDR3nt: TGTGCCAGCAGTTTGGGCGGGGGGGCTACGTTCTATGGCTACACCTTC
CDR3aa: CASSLGGGATFYGYTF

j_gene: TRBJ1-1
abundance: -
d_gene: -
v_gene: TRBV28
CDR3nt: TGTGCCAGCAGTTTTCAGGTGAACACTGAAGCTTTCTTT
CDR3aa: CASSFQVNTEAFF

j_gene: TRBJ2-5
abundance: -
d_gene: TRBD2
v_gene: TRBV7-2
CDR3nt: TGTGCCAGCAGCTTTCGGCGGGGGAAAGAGACCCAGTACTTC
CDR3aa: CASSFRRGKETQYF

j_gene: TRBJ2-3
abundance: -
d_gene: -
v_gene: TRBV27
CDR3nt: TGTGCCAGCAGTTCCCCCAGGGGCACAGATACGCAGTATTTT
CDR3aa: CASSSPRGTDTQYF

j_gene: TRBJ2-1
abundance: -
d_gene: -
v_gene: TRBV18
CDR3nt: TGTGCCAGCTCAAACATTGGTCAGGGGTATGAGCAGTTCTTC
CDR3aa: CASSNIGQGYEQFF